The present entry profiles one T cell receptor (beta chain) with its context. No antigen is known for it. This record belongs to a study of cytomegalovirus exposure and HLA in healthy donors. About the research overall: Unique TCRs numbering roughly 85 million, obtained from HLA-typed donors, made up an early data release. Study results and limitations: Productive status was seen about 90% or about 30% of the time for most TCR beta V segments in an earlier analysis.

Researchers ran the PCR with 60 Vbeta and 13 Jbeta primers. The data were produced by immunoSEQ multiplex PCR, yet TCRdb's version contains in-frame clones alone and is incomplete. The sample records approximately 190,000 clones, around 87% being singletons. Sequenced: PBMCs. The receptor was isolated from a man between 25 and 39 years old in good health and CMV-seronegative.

The CDR3 nucleotides read TGTGCCAGCAGTTTATTGAGGAATTCACCCCTCCACTTT. It translates to CASSLLRNSPLHF. The V gene is TRBV27, the J gene TRBJ1-6; no firm D call. V was trimmed by 1 base and J by 7 bases, leaving 5 bases between them. Germline CDR1 is MNHEY and CDR2 is SMNVEV (reference sequence). The CDR3 consists of 13 residues.